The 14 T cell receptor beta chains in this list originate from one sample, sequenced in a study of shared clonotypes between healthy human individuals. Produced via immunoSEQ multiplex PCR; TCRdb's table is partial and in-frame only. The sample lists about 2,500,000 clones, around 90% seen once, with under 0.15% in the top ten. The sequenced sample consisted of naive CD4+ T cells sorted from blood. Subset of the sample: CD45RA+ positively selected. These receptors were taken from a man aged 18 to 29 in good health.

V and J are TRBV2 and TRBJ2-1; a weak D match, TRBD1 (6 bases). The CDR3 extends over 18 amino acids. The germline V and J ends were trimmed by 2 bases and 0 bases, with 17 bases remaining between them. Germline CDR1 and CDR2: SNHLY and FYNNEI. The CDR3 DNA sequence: TGTGCCAGCAGTGAACCCTGGGGGCAGAAAAGCTCCTACAATGAGCAGTTCTTC. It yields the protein CASSEPWGQKSSYNEQFF.

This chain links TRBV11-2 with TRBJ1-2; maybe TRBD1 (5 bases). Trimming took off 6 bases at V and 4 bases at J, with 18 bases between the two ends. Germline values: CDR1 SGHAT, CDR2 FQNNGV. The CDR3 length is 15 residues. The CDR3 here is CASRPGAAGTYGYTF. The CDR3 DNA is TGTGCCAGCAGACCCGGGGCCGCCGGCACCTATGGCTACACCTTC.

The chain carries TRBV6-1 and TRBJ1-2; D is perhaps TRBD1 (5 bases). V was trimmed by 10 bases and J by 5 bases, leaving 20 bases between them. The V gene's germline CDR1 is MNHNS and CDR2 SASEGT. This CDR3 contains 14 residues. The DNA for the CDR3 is TGTGCCACTTTCCAGGTTGGCAGGGTTTATGGCTACACCTTC. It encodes CATFQVGRVYGYTF.

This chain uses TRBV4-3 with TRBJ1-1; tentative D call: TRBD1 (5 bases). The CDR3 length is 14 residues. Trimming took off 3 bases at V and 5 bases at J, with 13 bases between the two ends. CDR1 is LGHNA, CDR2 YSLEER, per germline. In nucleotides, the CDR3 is TGCGCCAGCAGCCACAACTTAGGGGTGACTGAAGCTTTCTTT. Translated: CASSHNLGVTEAFF.

The CDR3 DNA reads TGTGCCAGCAGTGAATATGTTTGGGAAGCTGAAGCTTTCTTT. Amino acids: CASSEYVWEAEAFF. J is TRBJ1-1 and V is TRBV6-1; D ambiguous. Trimming removed 2 bases from V and 6 bases from J, with 13 bases in between. Germline V gene sequence: CDR1 MNHNS, CDR2 SASEGT. The CDR3 extends over 14 amino acids.

DNA of the CDR3: TGTGCCTGGATGGGGGGGGTAGCCAAAAACATTCAGTACTTC. Its translation is CAWMGGVAKNIQYF. The genes are TRBV30 and TRBJ2-4; 7 bases agree with TRBD2. This CDR3 spans 14 amino acids. After removal of 4 bases from V and 0 bases from J, the junction contained 3 bases not matched to a gene. Germline CDR1 and CDR2: GTSNPN and SVGIG (reference sequence).

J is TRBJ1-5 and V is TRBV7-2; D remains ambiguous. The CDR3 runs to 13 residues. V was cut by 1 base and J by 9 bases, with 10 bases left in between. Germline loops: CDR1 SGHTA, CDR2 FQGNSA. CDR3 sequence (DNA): TGTGCCAGCAGCTTAGGGGGTATCGGGCCCCAGCATTTT. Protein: CASSLGGIGPQHF.

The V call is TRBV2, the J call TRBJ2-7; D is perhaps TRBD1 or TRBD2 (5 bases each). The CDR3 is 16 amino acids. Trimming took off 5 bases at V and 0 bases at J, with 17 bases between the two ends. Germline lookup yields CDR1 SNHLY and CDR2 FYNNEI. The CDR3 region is CASSLTGTASSYEQYF. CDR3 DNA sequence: TGTGCCAGCAGTTTAACCGGGACGGCAAGCTCCTACGAGCAGTACTTC.

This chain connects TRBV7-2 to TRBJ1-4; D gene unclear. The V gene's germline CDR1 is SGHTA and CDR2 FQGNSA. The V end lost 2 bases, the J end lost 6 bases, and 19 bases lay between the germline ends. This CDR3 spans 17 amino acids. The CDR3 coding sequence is TGTGCCAGCAGCTTAAATTCCTTAGCGGCGTCCCATGAAAAACTGTTTTTT. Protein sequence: CASSLNSLAASHEKLFF.

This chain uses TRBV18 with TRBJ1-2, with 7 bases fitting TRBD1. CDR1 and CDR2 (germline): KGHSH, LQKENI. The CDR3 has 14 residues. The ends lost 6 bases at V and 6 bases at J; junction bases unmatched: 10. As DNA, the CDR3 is TGTGCCAGCTCTACGGGACAGTTCGCAAATGGCTACACCTTC. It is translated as CASSTGQFANGYTF.

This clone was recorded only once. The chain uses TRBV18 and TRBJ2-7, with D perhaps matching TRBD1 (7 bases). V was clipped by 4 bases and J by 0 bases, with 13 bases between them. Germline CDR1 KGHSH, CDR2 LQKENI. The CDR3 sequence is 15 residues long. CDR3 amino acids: CASSRGTAYSYEQYF. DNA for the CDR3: TGTGCCAGCTCACGCGGGACAGCTTACTCCTACGAGCAGTACTTC.

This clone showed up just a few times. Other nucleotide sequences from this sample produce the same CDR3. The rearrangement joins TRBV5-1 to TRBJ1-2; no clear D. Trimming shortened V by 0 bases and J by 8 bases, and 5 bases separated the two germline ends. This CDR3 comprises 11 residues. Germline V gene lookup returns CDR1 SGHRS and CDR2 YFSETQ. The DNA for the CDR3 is TGCGCCAGCAGCTTGGAAGGAGGCTACACCTTC. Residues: CASSLEGGYTF. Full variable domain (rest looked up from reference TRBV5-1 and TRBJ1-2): KAGVTQTPRYLIKTRGQQVTLSCSPISGHRSVSWYQQTPGQGLQFLFEYFSETQRNKGNFPGRFSGRQFSNSRSEMNVSTLELGDSALYLCASSLEGGYTFGSGTRLTVV.

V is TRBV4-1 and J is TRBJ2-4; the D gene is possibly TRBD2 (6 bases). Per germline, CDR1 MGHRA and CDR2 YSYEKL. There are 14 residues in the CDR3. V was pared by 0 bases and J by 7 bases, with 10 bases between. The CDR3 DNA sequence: TGCGCCAGCAGCCAAGACGGGGGTGGTAACATTCAGTACTTC. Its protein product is CASSQDGGGNIQYF.

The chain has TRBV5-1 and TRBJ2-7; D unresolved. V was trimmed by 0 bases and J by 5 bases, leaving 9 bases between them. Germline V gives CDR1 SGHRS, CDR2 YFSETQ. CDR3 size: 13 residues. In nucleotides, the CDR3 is TGCGCCAGCAGCTTGGTTCTCAAGGACGAGCAGTACTTC. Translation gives CASSLVLKDEQYF.